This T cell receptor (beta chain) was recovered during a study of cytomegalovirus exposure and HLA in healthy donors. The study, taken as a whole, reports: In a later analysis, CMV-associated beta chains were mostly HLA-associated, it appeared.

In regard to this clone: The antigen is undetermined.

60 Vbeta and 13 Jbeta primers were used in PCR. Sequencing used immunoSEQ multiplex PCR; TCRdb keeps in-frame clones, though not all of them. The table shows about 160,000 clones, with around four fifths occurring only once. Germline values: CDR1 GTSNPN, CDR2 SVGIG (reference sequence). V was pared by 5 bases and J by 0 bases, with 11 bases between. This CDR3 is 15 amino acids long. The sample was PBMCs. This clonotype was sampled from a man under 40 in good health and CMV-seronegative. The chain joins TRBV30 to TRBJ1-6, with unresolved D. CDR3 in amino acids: CAWATRSSYNSPLHF. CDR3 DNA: TGTGCCTGGGCGACCCGGAGCTCCTATAATTCACCCCTCCACTTT.